This TCR beta chain emerged from a study of blood T cell repertoires in COVID-19. Study at large: COVID-19 samples, acute and convalescent, were from the United States, Italy and Spain. T cells, B-cell-depleted T cells, or PBMCs provided the cDNA or gDNA that served as material.

The germline gives CDR1 MGHRA, CDR2 YSYEKL. The length of the CDR3 is 15 residues. V gave up 6 bases and J gave up 5 bases, with 16 bases separating them. Authors' methods: Cell counts per sample came from amplifying reference gene primers. Method: immunoSEQ multiplex PCR; TCRdb's copy keeps in-frame clones and lacks some. V and J calls and clone size are copied from that table; D and trimming were computed from the DNA. The sample lists approximately 290,000 clones; 87% were seen once. The chain links TRBV4-1 to TRBJ2-2; possible D gene TRBD2, 5 bases. The sequence derives from a man aged 18 to 35 with active or convalescent COVID-19. Sequencing used peripheral blood. The CDR3 DNA is TGCGCCAGCAGGACCGTGCCCTCGGGGACCGGGGAGCTGTTTTTT. Amino acid sequence: CASRTVPSGTGELFF.